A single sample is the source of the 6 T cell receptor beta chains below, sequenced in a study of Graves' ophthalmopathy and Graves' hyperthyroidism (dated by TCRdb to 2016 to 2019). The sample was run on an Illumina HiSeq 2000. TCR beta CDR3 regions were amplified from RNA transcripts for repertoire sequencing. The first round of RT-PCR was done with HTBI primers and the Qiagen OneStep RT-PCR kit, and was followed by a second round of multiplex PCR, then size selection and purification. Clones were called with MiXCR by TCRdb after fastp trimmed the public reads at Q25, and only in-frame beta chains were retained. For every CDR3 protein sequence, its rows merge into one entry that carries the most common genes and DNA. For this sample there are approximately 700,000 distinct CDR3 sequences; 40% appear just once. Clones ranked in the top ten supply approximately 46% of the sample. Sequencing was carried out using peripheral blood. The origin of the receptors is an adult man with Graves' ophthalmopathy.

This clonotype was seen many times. The CDR3 DNA reads TGTGCCAGCAGTCCACGACAGGGGAGTACGAACACTGAAGCTTTCTTT. Protein: CASSPRQGSTNTEAFF. The chain carries TRBV12-3 or TRBV12-4 and TRBJ1-1; 8 bases match TRBD1. Trimming cost V 5 bases and J 1 base; bases outside gene matches: 9. The CDR3 runs 16 residues.

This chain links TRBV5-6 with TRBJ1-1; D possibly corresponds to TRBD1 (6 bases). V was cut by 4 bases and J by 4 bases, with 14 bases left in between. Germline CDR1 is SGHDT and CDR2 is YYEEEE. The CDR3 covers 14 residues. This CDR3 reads CASSGFTGRTEAFF. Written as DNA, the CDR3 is TGTGCCAGCAGCGGATTCACAGGGCGCACTGAAGCTTTCTTT.

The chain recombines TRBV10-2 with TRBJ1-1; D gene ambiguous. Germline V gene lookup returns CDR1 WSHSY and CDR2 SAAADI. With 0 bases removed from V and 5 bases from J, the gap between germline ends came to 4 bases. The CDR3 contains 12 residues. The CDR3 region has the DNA TGCGCCAGCAGTGAGTCAGTGACTGAAGCTTTCTTT. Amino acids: CASSESVTEAFF.

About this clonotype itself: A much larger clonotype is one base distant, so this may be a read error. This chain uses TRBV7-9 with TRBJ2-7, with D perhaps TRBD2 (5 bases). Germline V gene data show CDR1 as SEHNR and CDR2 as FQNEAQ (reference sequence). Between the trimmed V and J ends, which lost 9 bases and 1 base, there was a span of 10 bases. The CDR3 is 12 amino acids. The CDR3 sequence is CARRGWSYEQYF. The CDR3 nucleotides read TGTGCCAGACGAGGGTGGTCCTACGAGCAGTACTTC.

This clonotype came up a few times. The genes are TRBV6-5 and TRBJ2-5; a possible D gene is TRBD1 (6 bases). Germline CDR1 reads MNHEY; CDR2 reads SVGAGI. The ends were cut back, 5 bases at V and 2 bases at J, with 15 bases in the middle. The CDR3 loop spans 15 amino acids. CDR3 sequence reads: CASSRGTQKQETQYF. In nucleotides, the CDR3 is TGTGCCAGCAGTAGGGGGACGCAGAAGCAAGAGACCCAGTACTTC.

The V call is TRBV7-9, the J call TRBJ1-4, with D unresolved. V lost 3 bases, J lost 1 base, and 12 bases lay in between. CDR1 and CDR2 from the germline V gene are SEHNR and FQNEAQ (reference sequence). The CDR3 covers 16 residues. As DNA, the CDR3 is TGTGCCAGCAGCTTGGAAGCAGCGTTAACTAATGAAAAACTGTTTTTT. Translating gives CASSLEAALTNEKLFF.